A selection of T cell receptor beta chains follows, all from one sample in a study of blood T cell repertoires in COVID-19. Profiled with immunoSEQ multiplex PCR; TCRdb holds only in-frame clones, not every one. The sample comprises roughly 350,000 clones, 85% to 90% of which are singletons, and about 6% rests with the top ten. Source material: peripheral blood. All receptors come from a woman aged 50 to 60 with COVID-19, enrolled during active disease. The CDR3 runs from the conserved cysteine through the conserved F or W. D genes are given only for firm matches. The size of a clone is reported for some rows only, either as once, few or many, or as a class for expanded clones.

TRBV6-5	TRBJ1-2	-	TRBD1	CASSYFQGANGGYTF	TGTGCCAGCAGTTACTTTCAGGGGGCGAACGGTGGCTACACCTTC
TRBV19	TRBJ1-6	-	TRBD1	CASSIDRPGQGRTYNSPLHF	TGTGCCAGTAGTATAGATCGCCCGGGACAGGGTCGGACCTATAATTCACCCCTCCACTTT
TRBV19	TRBJ1-3	-	-	CASSITITELNTIYF	TGTGCCAGTAGTATAACTATTACGGAATTAAACACCATATATTTT
TRBV6-5	TRBJ2-5	once	TRBD1	CASSPGQQQETQYF	TGTGCCAGCAGTCCGGGACAGCAGCAAGAGACCCAGTACTTC
TRBV13	TRBJ2-1	-	-	CASSFTPGEMVSNEQFF	TGTGCCAGCAGCTTTACCCCAGGGGAAATGGTTAGCAATGAGCAGTTCTTC
TRBV27	TRBJ1-5	-	TRBD1	CASSLGQLNQPQHF	TGTGCCAGCAGTTTGGGACAGCTCAATCAGCCCCAGCATTTT
TRBV9	TRBJ1-2	-	TRBD1	CASSPQGWSNYGYTF	TGTGCCAGCAGCCCACAGGGGTGGTCTAACTATGGCTACACCTTC
TRBV11-1	TRBJ1-4	-	TRBD1	CASSVSQGATNEKLFF	TGTGCCAGCAGCGTGAGCCAGGGGGCAACTAATGAAAAACTGTTTTTT
TRBV5-1	TRBJ2-5	-	-	CASSLGAGETQYF	TGCGCCAGCAGCTTGGGGGCAGGGGAGACCCAGTACTTC
TRBV6-2/TRBV6-3	TRBJ1-2	-	TRBD1	CASSYLGQGSDGYTF	TGTGCCAGCAGTTACTTGGGACAGGGGTCTGACGGCTACACCTTC
TRBV9	TRBJ2-5	-	-	CASSTGIQETQYF	TGTGCCAGCAGTACAGGGATCCAAGAGACCCAGTACTTC
TRBV6-5	TRBJ2-7	once	-	CASTFHIDSSYEQYF	TGTGCCAGCACATTCCACATAGACAGTTCCTACGAGCAGTACTTC
TRBV30	TRBJ2-1	-	TRBD2	CAWRGETSGSQYNEQFF	TGTGCCTGGAGAGGGGAAACTAGCGGGAGCCAGTACAATGAGCAGTTCTTC
TRBV5-6	TRBJ2-5	-	-	CASSWGDHYQETQYF	TGTGCCAGCAGCTGGGGGGACCATTACCAAGAGACCCAGTACTTC
TRBV6-1	TRBJ1-3	-	TRBD1	CASREGGQGAGNTIYF	TGTGCCAGCAGGGAAGGGGGACAGGGGGCAGGAAACACCATATATTTT
TRBV19	TRBJ2-2	-	TRBD1	CASSGQGNTGELFF	TGTGCCAGTAGTGGACAGGGGAACACCGGGGAGCTGTTTTTT
TRBV5-1	TRBJ1-4	-	TRBD1	CASSSSGTGVEKLFF	TGCGCCAGCAGCAGTTCCGGGACAGGGGTTGAAAAACTGTTTTTT
TRBV29-1	TRBJ1-4	-	-	CSVSASGGLGEKLFF	TGCAGCGTTTCAGCCAGCGGGGGTTTGGGTGAAAAACTGTTTTTT
TRBV18	TRBJ2-7	-	TRBD1	CASSTDRGGEQYF	TGTGCCAGCTCAACGGACAGGGGGGGCGAGCAGTACTTC
TRBV18	TRBJ2-6	-	TRBD1	CASSPGQGAGGANVLTF	TGTGCCAGCTCACCCGGACAGGGGGCGGGGGGGGCCAACGTCCTGACTTTC
TRBV19	TRBJ2-5	-	TRBD1	CASSWDRGPTETQYF	TGTGCCAGTAGTTGGGACAGGGGGCCGACGGAGACCCAGTACTTC
TRBV14	TRBJ2-5	-	-	CASSQRIQGSGTQYF	TGTGCCAGCAGCCAACGTATACAGGGCTCAGGGACCCAGTACTTC
TRBV4-2	TRBJ1-3	once	-	CASSQEQGNTIYF	TGTGCCAGCAGCCAAGAACAGGGAAACACCATATATTTT
TRBV7-2	TRBJ2-1	-	-	CASSSSLASNEQFF	TGTGCCAGCAGCTCTTCTCTAGCGAGTAATGAGCAGTTCTTC
TRBV10-2	TRBJ2-7	-	TRBD1	CASSESRTGNYEQYF	TGCGCCAGCAGTGAGTCCCGGACAGGGAATTACGAGCAGTACTTC
TRBV5-1	TRBJ1-1	-	-	CASSIATGPMNTEAFF	TGCGCCAGCAGCATCGCGACAGGCCCTATGAACACTGAAGCTTTCTTT
TRBV7-2	TRBJ2-7	-	TRBD2	CASSSMGGGLGGREQYF	TGTGCCAGCAGCTCCATGGGTGGGGGACTAGGAGGTCGGGAGCAGTACTTC
TRBV15	TRBJ1-1	-	-	CATSRVEGNTEAFF	TGTGCCACCAGCAGAGTGGAGGGGAACACTGAAGCTTTCTTT
TRBV2	TRBJ1-5	-	-	CASRLRNQPQHF	TGTGCCAGCAGACTCCGGAATCAGCCCCAGCATTTT
TRBV19	TRBJ1-4	-	TRBD1	CASSTGGGSNEKLFF	TGTGCCAGTAGTACAGGGGGCGGGTCTAATGAAAAACTGTTTTTT
TRBV7-2	TRBJ1-1	-	-	CASSLAKGEGTEAFF	TGTGCCAGCAGCTTAGCGAAAGGGGAGGGCACTGAAGCTTTCTTT
TRBV5-1	TRBJ2-3	-	TRBD2	CASSWGTSGGTDTQYF	TGCGCCAGCAGCTGGGGGACTAGCGGGGGGACAGATACGCAGTATTTT
TRBV18	TRBJ2-5	-	-	CASSPPLPKETQYF	TGTGCCAGCTCACCACCCCTGCCTAAAGAGACCCAGTACTTC
TRBV10-2	TRBJ2-3	-	-	CASRGGYGTDTQYF	TGCGCCAGCAGGGGGGGTTACGGCACAGATACGCAGTATTTT
TRBV6-4	TRBJ1-6	few	-	CASSPGTFNSPLHF	TGTGCCAGCAGTCCCGGGACATTTAATTCACCCCTCCACTTT
TRBV5-1	TRBJ2-2	-	TRBD2	CASSAGLAVNTGELFF	TGCGCCAGCAGCGCGGGACTAGCAGTGAACACCGGGGAGCTGTTTTTT
TRBV16	TRBJ1-1	-	-	CASSQSHSRNTEAFF	TGTGCCAGCAGCCAATCTCACAGCCGAAACACTGAAGCTTTCTTT
TRBV6-2/TRBV6-3	TRBJ1-2	-	TRBD1	CASSSMRSDRDAYGYTF	TGTGCCAGCAGTAGTATGAGATCTGACAGGGACGCCTATGGCTACACCTTC
TRBV7-9	TRBJ2-3	-	-	CASSSGLIGTRWVDTQYF	TGTGCCAGCAGCAGCGGCCTAATCGGGACTCGATGGGTAGATACGCAGTATTTT
TRBV12-5	TRBJ1-5	-	-	CASGLSRDKTGWNQPQHF	TGTGCTAGTGGTTTGTCCCGGGACAAAACGGGGTGGAATCAGCCCCAGCATTTT
TRBV5-1	TRBJ1-4	once	-	CASSVVGGVNEKLFF	TGCGCCAGCAGCGTGGTCGGAGGTGTTAATGAAAAACTGTTTTTT
TRBV11-2	TRBJ2-1	-	TRBD1	CASSQRTGSMYNEQFF	TGTGCCAGCAGCCAGAGGACAGGGAGTATGTACAATGAGCAGTTCTTC
TRBV4-2	TRBJ2-1	-	TRBD2	CASSHLAGGGYNEQFF	TGTGCCAGCAGCCATCTAGCGGGAGGGGGATACAATGAGCAGTTCTTC
TRBV11-2	TRBJ2-3	-	TRBD1	CASSPGQSTDTQYF	TGTGCCAGCAGCCCGGGACAGAGCACAGATACGCAGTATTTT
TRBV7-7	TRBJ2-2	once	TRBD2	CASSLTSVTGELFF	TGTGCCAGCAGCCTGACTAGCGTTACCGGGGAGCTGTTTTTT